The present entry profiles one TCR beta chain with its context. The record originates from a study of blood T cell repertoires in COVID-19. Study information: Acute and convalescent COVID-19 samples came from the United States, Italy and Spain. PBMCs, B-cell-depleted T cells, or T cells were the source of the cDNA or gDNA that made up the material.

Sequenced by immunoSEQ multiplex PCR; TCRdb stores in-frame clones only, minus some. The sample carries 350,000 to 550,000 clones, around 91% recorded once. The age range of participants was about 18 to 90 years, with residence in about two dozen US areas. This receptor was identified in a man in his thirties or forties who had recovered from COVID-19. Sequencing input: PBMCs or T cells enriched from blood (not recorded which).

CDR3 bases: TGTGCCAGCAGCGTAGAGGGACTCGGAAACACCATATATTTT. It encodes CASSVEGLGNTIYF. The rearrangement joins TRBV9 to TRBJ1-3; TRBD1 is a possible D gene (5 bases). CDR3 length equals 14 residues. Germline V gene data show CDR1 as SGDLS and CDR2 as YYNGEE. V lost 0 bases and J 4 bases, leaving 8 bases between the germline ends.